A single sample gave rise to the 27 T cell receptor beta chains below, sequenced in a study of blood T cell repertoires in COVID-19 (dated by TCRdb to 2018 to 2020). The library was generated by the immunoSEQ multiplex PCR assay. TCRdb's version of the immuneACCESS table is confined to in-frame rearrangements and falls short of the full clone set. An unresolved V gene accounts for under half of the shortfall where checked; the remainder is of unknown origin. The sample yields about 380,000 clones; 85% were counted once. The top ten clonotypes cover roughly 3.6% of the sample. Sequencing was done on a sample of peripheral blood. The receptors were gathered from a woman between 18 and 30 years old with acute or convalescent COVID-19.

The rearrangement joins TRBV3-1 (or the pseudogene TRBV3-2) to TRBJ1-5, with a weak D call TRBD1 (6 bases). CDR1 and CDR2 from the germline V gene are LGHDT and YNNKEL (reference sequence). The ends were cut back, 0 bases at V and 2 bases at J, with 8 bases in the middle. This CDR3 is built from 15 residues. The CDR3 loop reads CASSQEGGRNQPQHF. The CDR3 DNA follows: TGTGCCAGCAGCCAAGAAGGGGGACGCAATCAGCCCCAGCATTTT.

CDR3 nucleotide sequence: TGTGCCAGCAGCTCGTATTTAGATACGCAGTATTTT. Protein product: CASSSYLDTQYF. V and J are TRBV7-2 and TRBJ2-3; no clear D. Germline CDR1 reads SGHTA; CDR2 reads FQGNSA. The CDR3 is 12 residues long. Trimming pared 4 bases from V and 5 bases from J, leaving 7 bases between. The full variable domain, completed using reference TRBV7-2 and TRBJ2-3, is GAGVSQSPSNKVTEKGKDVELRCDPISGHTALYWYRQSLGQGLEFLIYFQGNSAPDKSGLPSDRFSAERTGGSVSTLTIQRTQQEDSAVYLCASSSYLDTQYFGPGTRLTVL.

The chain employs TRBV6-1 and TRBJ1-5; maybe TRBD1 (6 bases). V was clipped by 10 bases and J by 4 bases, with 14 bases between them. Germline CDR1 and CDR2: MNHNS and SASEGT. This CDR3 has 13 amino acids. The CDR3 loop is CATQLQGNQPQHF. In DNA form, the CDR3 reads TGTGCCACCCAACTACAGGGAAATCAGCCCCAGCATTTT.

V and J are TRBV27 and TRBJ2-2; no clear D gene. This CDR3 spans 14 amino acids. V was trimmed by 2 bases and J by 4 bases, leaving 8 bases between them. Germline CDR1 MNHEY, CDR2 SMNVEV (reference sequence). CDR3: CASSLAPGTGELFF. CDR3 nucleotide sequence: TGTGCCAGCAGTTTAGCCCCCGGCACCGGGGAGCTGTTTTTT.

The CDR3 is CASSLGALNTEAFF. As DNA, the CDR3 is TGTGCCAGCAGCTTAGGAGCCCTGAACACTGAAGCTTTCTTT. The V call is TRBV13, the J call TRBJ1-1; D not certain. Trimming pared 0 bases from V and 0 bases from J, leaving 5 bases between. The CDR3 consists of 14 residues. Germline CDR1 is PRHDT and CDR2 is FYEKMQ (reference sequence).

The chain couples TRBV29-1 to TRBJ1-2, with a tentative D call TRBD1 (6 bases). The CDR3 is 12 amino acids. Trimming cost V 7 bases and J 3 bases, with 12 bases left between them. Germline assignment: CDR1 SQVTM and CDR2 ANQGSEA. The CDR3 here is CSGTENDYGYTF. The CDR3 nucleotides read TGCAGCGGGACAGAGAATGACTATGGCTACACCTTC.

The CDR3 DNA reads as TGCAGTGCTAGTAGGGGATTCACCGGGGAGCTGTTTTTT. Translating it yields CSASRGFTGELFF. This chain connects TRBV20-1 to TRBJ2-2; the D gene is possibly TRBD1 (5 bases). CDR1 DFQATT and CDR2 SNEGSKA come from the germline V gene (reference sequence). The CDR3 runs to 13 residues. The V gene lost 3 bases and the J gene lost 4 bases, with 9 bases spanning the gap.

This chain connects TRBV12-5 to TRBJ1-1; TRBD1 matches 8 bases. J was trimmed by 4 bases and V by 2 bases; bases with no gene match: 6. Germline V gene data show CDR1 as LGHNT and CDR2 as FRNRAP. CDR3 length equals 15 residues. The CDR3 region has the DNA TGTGCTAGTGGTTTGACCAGGGGGCCGGGCACTGAAGCTTTCTTT. Protein product: CASGLTRGPGTEAFF.

This clone was picked up a small number of times. The V and J genes are TRBV6-1 and TRBJ1-3; weak D call: TRBD1 (6 bases). Looked up from germline, CDR1 is MNHNS and CDR2 is SASEGT. The germline V and J ends were trimmed by 1 base and 4 bases, with 11 bases remaining between them. The CDR3 sequence is 15 residues long. CDR3 sequence reads: CASSEEGTGGNTIYF. The CDR3 nucleotides are TGTGCCAGCAGTGAAGAGGGCACAGGGGGAAACACCATATATTTT.

This clone was detected a few times. The chain employs TRBV21-1 and TRBJ2-3; the table calls TRBD2, which could not be checked here. TRBV21-1 is designated a pseudogene. This CDR3 spans 16 amino acids. Written as DNA, the CDR3 is TGTGCCAGCAGCAGACCGACTAGCCCCCGCACAGATACGCAGTATTTT. Translation gives CASSRPTSPRTDTQYF.

Only one count was recorded for this clone. J is TRBJ1-2 and V is TRBV19; D is uncertain. This CDR3 contains 15 residues. In germline, CDR1 is LNHDA, CDR2 SQIVND (reference sequence). Trimming removed 1 base at V and 3 bases at J, with 12 bases between. CDR3 protein: CASSIGRPGYYGYTF. The CDR3, as DNA: TGTGCCAGTAGTATAGGTCGTCCGGGTTACTATGGCTACACCTTC.

This clone was detected a few times. The chain recombines TRBV27 with TRBJ2-1; TRBD1 is a possible D gene (5 bases). With 5 bases removed from V and 4 bases from J, the gap between germline ends came to 12 bases. The CDR3 is 14 amino acids. Germline values: CDR1 MNHEY, CDR2 SMNVEV (reference sequence). CDR3 in amino acids: CASSPSYRYNEQFF. The DNA of the CDR3 is TGTGCCAGCAGTCCCTCTTACAGGTACAATGAGCAGTTCTTC.

The gene calls are TRBV25-1 and TRBJ1-2, with 7 positions matching TRBD1. J lost 5 bases, V lost 3 bases, and 9 bases had no gene match. There are 15 residues in the CDR3. Germline V gives CDR1 MGHDK, CDR2 SYGVNS. CDR3 region: CASSDLSTGWYGYTF. The CDR3 DNA reads as TGTGCCAGCAGTGATCTCTCGACAGGGTGGTATGGCTACACCTTC.

The count of this clone is one. The J gene is TRBJ2-1, the V gene TRBV19; 10 bases agree with TRBD2. CDR1 and CDR2 (germline): LNHDA, SQIVND (reference sequence). Germline trimming cut 5 bases from V and 4 bases from J; bases unmatched to any gene: 5. The length of the CDR3 is 15 residues. The CDR3 DNA follows: TGTGCCAGTAGTTGGTCTAGCGGGGGTTACAATGAGCAGTTCTTC. Amino acids: CASSWSSGGYNEQFF.

V is TRBV12-5 and J is TRBJ2-3, with D tentatively TRBD2 (7 bases). The CDR3 spans 15 residues. V lost 6 bases, J lost 0 bases, and 13 bases lay in between. Per the germline V gene, CDR1 is LGHNT and CDR2 is FRNRAP. The CDR3: CASGRGGASTDTQYF. DNA of the CDR3: TGTGCTAGTGGGCGAGGGGGGGCTAGCACAGATACGCAGTATTTT.

The chain joins TRBV27 to TRBJ1-1; possible D gene TRBD1, 5 bases. There are 12 residues in the CDR3. V shed 3 bases and J shed 6 bases, with 8 bases lying between them. The germline V gene encodes CDR1 MNHEY and CDR2 SMNVEV (reference sequence). The CDR3 sequence: CASSFRGAEAFF. The CDR3 DNA is TGTGCCAGCAGTTTTCGGGGGGCTGAAGCTTTCTTT.

The chain combines TRBV6-4 with TRBJ2-1; 9 positions agree with TRBD2. Germline lookup yields CDR1 MRHNA and CDR2 SNTAGT. The V gene end was trimmed by 4 bases and the J gene end by 7 bases; junction bases not matched to a gene: 8. The CDR3 runs to 15 residues. The CDR3 DNA is TGTGCCAGCAGTGCGTTAGCGGGAGATTGGAATGAGCAGTTCTTC. It is translated as CASSALAGDWNEQFF.

As concerns this clone: Other nucleotide sequences in the sample specify the same CDR3. The CDR3 spells CASSVEGGVTEAFF. In DNA form, the CDR3 reads TGTGCCAGCAGCGTAGAGGGAGGGGTGACTGAAGCTTTCTTT. The chain carries TRBV9 and TRBJ1-1; D is perhaps TRBD1 (5 bases). This CDR3 contains 14 residues. With 0 bases removed from V and 5 bases from J, the gap between germline ends came to 11 bases. The germline V gene encodes CDR1 SGDLS and CDR2 YYNGEE.

The CDR3 bases are TGCGCCAGCAGCAACATAACTGAGCAGTTCTTC. As protein: CASSNITEQFF. This chain links TRBV5-1 with TRBJ2-1, with D unclear. CDR1 SGHRS and CDR2 YFSETQ come from the germline V gene. The V gene lost 4 bases and the J gene lost 9 bases, with 8 bases spanning the gap. CDR3 size: 11 residues.

The rearrangement joins TRBV5-5 to TRBJ1-5, with 8 bases that match TRBD1. The germline V gene encodes CDR1 SGHKS and CDR2 YYEKEE (reference sequence). Trimming removed 0 bases from V and 8 bases from J; junction bases left unmatched: 4. The CDR3 totals 14 residues. As DNA, the CDR3 is TGTGCCAGCAGCTTGGGGACAGGGAAAGAGCCCCAGCATTTT. It encodes CASSLGTGKEPQHF.

V and J are TRBV18 and TRBJ2-1, with 7 bases matching TRBD1. The CDR3 runs 15 residues. V lost 0 bases to trimming and J lost 4 bases; unmatched junction nucleotides: 3. Germline CDR1 KGHSH, CDR2 LQKENI. The CDR3 protein is CASSPPRGPYNEQFF. The CDR3 coding sequence is TGTGCCAGCTCACCACCAAGGGGGCCTTACAATGAGCAGTTCTTC.

The chain employs TRBV10-2 and TRBJ2-7; 11 positions agree with TRBD1. V lost 8 bases to trimming and J lost 2 bases; unmatched junction nucleotides: 5. CDR1 and CDR2 from the germline V gene are WSHSY and SAAADI. The CDR3 sequence is 14 residues long. The CDR3 coding sequence is TGCGCCAGCGCGGGACAGGGGGACGCCTACGAGCAGTACTTC. Translated: CASAGQGDAYEQYF.

The rearrangement links TRBV7-9 to TRBJ1-1, with D tentatively TRBD1 (5 bases). The V and J ends lost 4 bases and 1 base respectively, with 13 bases between them. The germline V gene encodes CDR1 SEHNR and CDR2 FQNEAQ (reference sequence). This CDR3 spans 15 amino acids. The CDR3 reads CASSSKGRENTEAFF. The CDR3 DNA follows: TGTGCCAGCAGCTCTAAGGGGCGAGAGAACACTGAAGCTTTCTTT.

The J gene is TRBJ2-2, the V gene TRBV5-4; D gene unclear. Germline V gene data show CDR1 as SGHNT and CDR2 as YYREEE (reference sequence). There are 14 residues in the CDR3. V lost 6 bases to trimming and J lost 5 bases, with 14 bases between them. CDR3 residues: CASTLLNRTGELFF. The CDR3, as DNA: TGTGCCAGCACCTTACTCAACCGTACCGGGGAGCTGTTTTTT.

The rearrangement uses TRBV2 and TRBJ1-5; 8 positions agree with TRBD1. This CDR3 is built from 15 residues. V lost 9 bases, J lost 4 bases, and 11 bases stayed unmatched. Germline values: CDR1 SNHLY, CDR2 FYNNEI. The CDR3 DNA is TGTGCCAGTGGGAGGGACACAGGGGGAAATCAGCCCCAGCATTTT. It translates to CASGRDTGGNQPQHF. Full variable domain (missing parts from reference TRBV2 and TRBJ1-5): EPEVTQTPSHQVTQMGQEVILRCVPISNHLYFYWYRQILGQKVEFLVSFYNNEISEKSEIFDDQFSVERPDGSNFTLKIRSTKLEDSAMYFCASGRDTGGNQPQHFGDGTRLSIL.

The rearrangement uses TRBV18 and TRBJ2-7; D is perhaps TRBD1 (5 bases). V shed 5 bases and J shed 0 bases, with 17 bases lying between them. The germline V gene has CDR1 KGHSH and CDR2 LQKENI. The CDR3 sequence is 16 residues long. The CDR3 bases are TGTGCCAGCTCAGACAGTATGACGGTCAACTCCTACGAGCAGTACTTC. Encoded protein: CASSDSMTVNSYEQYF.

This chain joins TRBV6-5 and TRBJ1-2; no clear D gene. The germline V and J ends were trimmed by 8 bases and 3 bases, with 13 bases remaining between them. The CDR3 extends over 13 amino acids. Germline V lookup: CDR1 MNHEY, CDR2 SVGAGI. CDR3 coding DNA: TGTGCCAGCGCTCCTGGGAGGGACTATGGCTACACCTTC. It encodes CASAPGRDYGYTF.